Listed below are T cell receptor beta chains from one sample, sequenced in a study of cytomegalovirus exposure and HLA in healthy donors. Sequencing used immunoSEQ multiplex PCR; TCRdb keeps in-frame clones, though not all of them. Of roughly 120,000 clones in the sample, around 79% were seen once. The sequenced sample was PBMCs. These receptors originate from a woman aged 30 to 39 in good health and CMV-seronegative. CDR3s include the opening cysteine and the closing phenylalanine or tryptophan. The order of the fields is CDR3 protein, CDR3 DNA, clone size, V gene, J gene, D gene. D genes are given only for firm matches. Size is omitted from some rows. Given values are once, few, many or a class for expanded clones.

cdr3_aa: CASSPSGTGQSIYF; cdr3_nt: TGTGCCAGCAGCCCCTCCGGGACAGGGCAATCCATATATTTT; clone_size: few; v_call: TRBV28; j_call: TRBJ1-3; d_call: TRBD1
cdr3_aa: CSVVGQGRSQYF; cdr3_nt: TGCAGCGTTGTCGGGCAGGGTCGTAGTCAGTACTTC; clone_size: NA; v_call: TRBV29-1; j_call: TRBJ2-7; d_call: NA
cdr3_aa: CASRTTGGQPQHF; cdr3_nt: TGTGCCAGCAGAACTACAGGGGGACAGCCCCAGCATTTT; clone_size: NA; v_call: TRBV6-1; j_call: TRBJ1-5; d_call: TRBD1
cdr3_aa: CSVAGTRNTGELFF; cdr3_nt: TGCAGCGTTGCCGGGACTCGTAACACCGGGGAGCTGTTTTTT; clone_size: once; v_call: TRBV29-1; j_call: TRBJ2-2; d_call: NA
cdr3_aa: CASSNLPGQLYEQYF; cdr3_nt: TGTGCCAGCAGTAACCTCCCGGGACAGCTCTACGAGCAGTACTTC; clone_size: NA; v_call: TRBV27; j_call: TRBJ2-7; d_call: TRBD1
cdr3_aa: CASSLADRLTHGYTF; cdr3_nt: TGTGCCAGCAGCTTAGCGGACAGGTTAACTCATGGCTACACCTTC; clone_size: few; v_call: TRBV7-9; j_call: TRBJ1-2; d_call: TRBD1
cdr3_aa: CASSVIAGEGYEQYF; cdr3_nt: TGTGCCAGCAGCGTAATAGCGGGGGAGGGTTACGAGCAGTACTTC; clone_size: NA; v_call: TRBV9; j_call: TRBJ2-7; d_call: TRBD2
cdr3_aa: CASSLAVVAGMGTQYF; cdr3_nt: TGTGCCAGCAGCTTGGCCGTTGTAGCGGGAATGGGTACGCAGTATTTT; clone_size: NA; v_call: TRBV5-6; j_call: TRBJ2-3; d_call: TRBD2
cdr3_aa: CASSSQVTEQYF; cdr3_nt: TGTGCCAGCAGCTCCCAGGTAACCGAGCAGTACTTC; clone_size: once; v_call: TRBV11-2; j_call: TRBJ2-7; d_call: NA
cdr3_aa: CASSQEPSGVGAEQFF; cdr3_nt: TGTGCCAGCAGCCAAGAACCTAGCGGGGTAGGGGCTGAGCAGTTCTTC; clone_size: NA; v_call: TRBV4-2; j_call: TRBJ2-1; d_call: TRBD2
cdr3_aa: CASSQAPGLAGEETQYF; cdr3_nt: TGCGCCAGCAGCCAAGCCCCGGGACTAGCGGGCGAAGAGACCCAGTACTTC; clone_size: NA; v_call: TRBV4-1; j_call: TRBJ2-5; d_call: TRBD2
cdr3_aa: CAWSKLGGSAGQYF; cdr3_nt: TGTGCCTGGAGTAAGCTGGGAGGGTCGGCCGGGCAGTACTTC; clone_size: NA; v_call: TRBV30; j_call: TRBJ2-7; d_call: TRBD2
cdr3_aa: CASSLDRSSYGYTF; cdr3_nt: TGTGCCAGCAGTTTAGACAGGAGCTCGTATGGCTACACCTTC; clone_size: once; v_call: TRBV27; j_call: TRBJ1-2; d_call: NA
cdr3_aa: CASSSGTGVNTEAFF; cdr3_nt: TGTGCCAGCAGTTCCGGGACAGGAGTGAACACTGAAGCTTTCTTT; clone_size: NA; v_call: TRBV6-5; j_call: TRBJ1-1; d_call: TRBD1
cdr3_aa: CASSPLADRRVNTIYF; cdr3_nt: TGTGCCAGCAGTCCCTTGGCGGACAGGAGAGTAAACACCATATATTTT; clone_size: NA; v_call: TRBV28; j_call: TRBJ1-3; d_call: TRBD1
cdr3_aa: CASKPQGTSTEAFF; cdr3_nt: TGCGCCAGCAAGCCACAGGGTACGAGCACTGAAGCTTTCTTT; clone_size: NA; v_call: TRBV4-1; j_call: TRBJ1-1; d_call: NA
cdr3_aa: CASSMVGGNEQFF; cdr3_nt: TGTGCCAGTAGTATGGTGGGGGGCAATGAGCAGTTCTTC; clone_size: NA; v_call: TRBV19; j_call: TRBJ2-1; d_call: NA
cdr3_aa: CASSLEGAKAFF; cdr3_nt: TGTGCCAGCAGCTTAGAGGGGGCTAAAGCTTTCTTT; clone_size: NA; v_call: TRBV7-6; j_call: TRBJ1-1; d_call: TRBD1
cdr3_aa: CASSQRQAGELFF; cdr3_nt: TGCGCCAGCAGCCAAAGACAGGCCGGGGAGCTGTTTTTT; clone_size: NA; v_call: TRBV4-3; j_call: TRBJ2-2; d_call: NA
cdr3_aa: CASSQRGGGAPDTQYF; cdr3_nt: TGCGCCAGCAGCCAACGCGGCGGGGGGGCCCCAGATACGCAGTATTTT; clone_size: NA; v_call: TRBV4-3; j_call: TRBJ2-3; d_call: TRBD2
cdr3_aa: CASSRLGGTGNTEAFF; cdr3_nt: TGTGCCAGCTCACGACTCGGGGGGACAGGGAACACTGAAGCTTTCTTT; clone_size: NA; v_call: TRBV18; j_call: TRBJ1-1; d_call: TRBD1
cdr3_aa: CASSVASAAGGIDYGYTF; cdr3_nt: TGTGCCAGCAGCGTAGCGTCCGCAGCGGGGGGCATCGACTATGGCTACACCTTC; clone_size: NA; v_call: TRBV9; j_call: TRBJ1-2; d_call: NA
cdr3_aa: CASSQDPSSDTQYF; cdr3_nt: TGCGCCAGCAGCCAAGATCCTAGTTCAGATACGCAGTATTTT; clone_size: NA; v_call: TRBV4-1; j_call: TRBJ2-3; d_call: NA
cdr3_aa: CASSAARQATNEKLFF; cdr3_nt: TGTGCCAGCAGTGCCGCTAGACAGGCAACTAATGAAAAACTGTTTTTT; clone_size: NA; v_call: TRBV6-1; j_call: TRBJ1-4; d_call: NA
cdr3_aa: CSVGAGGSDTQYF; cdr3_nt: TGCAGCGTGGGAGCGGGAGGCTCAGATACGCAGTATTTT; clone_size: NA; v_call: TRBV29-1; j_call: TRBJ2-3; d_call: TRBD2
cdr3_aa: CASSERRAPGAEAFF; cdr3_nt: TGTGCCAGCAGTGAACGGAGGGCTCCTGGAGCTGAAGCTTTCTTT; clone_size: few; v_call: TRBV6-1; j_call: TRBJ1-1; d_call: NA
cdr3_aa: CVSQRDNSNQPQHF; cdr3_nt: TGTGTCAGCCAGCGGGACAATAGCAATCAGCCCCAGCATTTT; clone_size: once; v_call: TRBV7-9; j_call: TRBJ1-5; d_call: NA
cdr3_aa: CASFDSYNEQFF; cdr3_nt: TGTGCCAGCTTTGACAGCTACAATGAGCAGTTCTTC; clone_size: NA; v_call: TRBV25-1; j_call: TRBJ2-1; d_call: NA
cdr3_aa: CASSLGGRWGGSSYEQYF; cdr3_nt: TGTGCCAGCAGCTTAGGCGGCCGCTGGGGGGGAAGCTCCTACGAGCAGTACTTC; clone_size: NA; v_call: TRBV7-6; j_call: TRBJ2-7; d_call: TRBD2
cdr3_aa: CASSPEQGRTEAFF; cdr3_nt: TGTGCCAGCTCACCGGAGCAGGGTAGGACTGAAGCTTTCTTT; clone_size: NA; v_call: TRBV18; j_call: TRBJ1-1; d_call: NA
cdr3_aa: CASSLFKGGRDQPQHF; cdr3_nt: TGTGCCAGCAGCTTATTCAAAGGGGGTAGGGATCAGCCCCAGCATTTT; clone_size: NA; v_call: TRBV7-9; j_call: TRBJ1-5; d_call: NA
cdr3_aa: CASSIGGSGRGEQYF; cdr3_nt: TGTGCCAGCAGCATTGGGGGTAGCGGGAGGGGCGAGCAGTACTTC; clone_size: NA; v_call: TRBV7-2; j_call: TRBJ2-7; d_call: TRBD2
cdr3_aa: CASSLTGGPTGELFF; cdr3_nt: TGTGCCAGCAGCTTAACGGGGGGGCCGACCGGGGAGCTGTTTTTT; clone_size: NA; v_call: TRBV7-3; j_call: TRBJ2-2; d_call: NA
cdr3_aa: CASAPGQGAGREQYF; cdr3_nt: TGTGCCAGTGCCCCGGGACAGGGGGCGGGACGCGAGCAGTACTTC; clone_size: NA; v_call: TRBV19; j_call: TRBJ2-7; d_call: TRBD1
cdr3_aa: CASSYSILSGNTEAFF; cdr3_nt: TGTGCCAGCAGTTACTCGATTTTGTCAGGCAACACTGAAGCTTTCTTT; clone_size: NA; v_call: TRBV6-5; j_call: TRBJ1-1; d_call: NA
cdr3_aa: CASSKVRDRNYEQYF; cdr3_nt: TGTGCCAGCAGCAAAGTCCGGGACAGAAACTACGAGCAGTACTTC; clone_size: NA; v_call: TRBV7-2; j_call: TRBJ2-7; d_call: TRBD1
cdr3_aa: CASSQPGQGAAGYTF; cdr3_nt: TGCGCCAGCAGCCAACCGGGACAGGGGGCGGCGGGCTACACCTTC; clone_size: NA; v_call: TRBV4-3; j_call: TRBJ1-2; d_call: TRBD1
cdr3_aa: CAETVGGETQYF; cdr3_nt: TGTGCCGAGACAGTCGGGGGTGAGACCCAGTACTTC; clone_size: NA; v_call: TRBV7-9; j_call: TRBJ2-5; d_call: NA
cdr3_aa: CASSKDSPGEQYF; cdr3_nt: TGTGCCAGCAGCAAGGACTCCCCTGGCGAGCAGTACTTC; clone_size: few; v_call: TRBV7-2; j_call: TRBJ2-7; d_call: NA
cdr3_aa: CASSPLNYGYTF; cdr3_nt: TGTGCCAGTAGTCCCCTTAACTATGGCTACACCTTC; clone_size: NA; v_call: TRBV19; j_call: TRBJ1-2; d_call: NA
cdr3_aa: CASSFSSGGFNEQFF; cdr3_nt: TGTGCCAGCAGCTTCTCTAGCGGGGGGTTTAATGAGCAGTTCTTC; clone_size: NA; v_call: TRBV5-4; j_call: TRBJ2-1; d_call: TRBD2
cdr3_aa: CASSQDRGIFYEQYF; cdr3_nt: TGTGCCAGCAGTCAAGACAGGGGAATATTCTACGAGCAGTACTTC; clone_size: NA; v_call: TRBV7-8; j_call: TRBJ2-7; d_call: TRBD1
cdr3_aa: CSVEDGQSSPYEQYF; cdr3_nt: TGCAGCGTTGAGGATGGACAGAGCAGTCCCTACGAGCAGTACTTC; clone_size: NA; v_call: TRBV29-1; j_call: TRBJ2-7; d_call: NA
cdr3_aa: CASSLELGAETQYF; cdr3_nt: TGTGCCAGCAGCTTAGAATTGGGCGCAGAGACCCAGTACTTC; clone_size: NA; v_call: TRBV7-6; j_call: TRBJ2-5; d_call: NA
cdr3_aa: CASSIVVNGELFF; cdr3_nt: TGTGCCAGTAGTATAGTTGTTAACGGGGAGCTGTTTTTT; clone_size: NA; v_call: TRBV19; j_call: TRBJ2-2; d_call: NA
cdr3_aa: CASTRVANTEAFF; cdr3_nt: TGTGCCAGTACTCGGGTGGCGAACACTGAAGCTTTCTTT; clone_size: NA; v_call: TRBV19; j_call: TRBJ1-1; d_call: NA
cdr3_aa: CASSNPGNYEQYF; cdr3_nt: TGTGCCAGCAGCAATCCAGGGAACTACGAGCAGTACTTC; clone_size: once; v_call: TRBV7-9; j_call: TRBJ2-7; d_call: NA
cdr3_aa: CASSQDIAGAYNEQFF; cdr3_nt: TGCGCCAGCAGCCAAGATATAGCGGGGGCCTACAATGAGCAGTTCTTC; clone_size: NA; v_call: TRBV4-1; j_call: TRBJ2-1; d_call: TRBD2
cdr3_aa: CASSLATGVGYTF; cdr3_nt: TGTGCCAGCAGCTTAGCTACAGGGGTCGGCTACACCTTC; clone_size: NA; v_call: TRBV7-6; j_call: TRBJ1-2; d_call: TRBD1
cdr3_aa: CASSFRTGELFF; cdr3_nt: TGTGCCAGCAGCTTTCGTACCGGGGAGCTGTTTTTT; clone_size: NA; v_call: TRBV7-8; j_call: TRBJ2-2; d_call: NA
cdr3_aa: CASSLLGGENSPLHF; cdr3_nt: TGTGCCAGCAGCTTACTTGGGGGGGAAAATTCACCCCTCCACTTT; clone_size: NA; v_call: TRBV13; j_call: TRBJ1-6; d_call: NA
cdr3_aa: CASSYRGGYTHEQYF; cdr3_nt: TGTGCCAGCAGTTACCGAGGGGGATATACCCACGAGCAGTACTTC; clone_size: NA; v_call: TRBV6-5; j_call: TRBJ2-7; d_call: NA
cdr3_aa: CASRNDRILGHTEAFF; cdr3_nt: TGTGCCAGTAGGAACGACAGGATCCTTGGGCACACTGAAGCTTTCTTT; clone_size: NA; v_call: TRBV19; j_call: TRBJ1-1; d_call: NA
cdr3_aa: CASSRRGSYNEQFF; cdr3_nt: TGTGCCAGTAGTAGGAGGGGCTCCTACAATGAGCAGTTCTTC; clone_size: NA; v_call: TRBV19; j_call: TRBJ2-1; d_call: NA
cdr3_aa: CASSPSTGSYEQYF; cdr3_nt: TGTGCCAGCAGTCCCTCGACGGGCTCCTACGAGCAGTACTTC; clone_size: NA; v_call: TRBV6-1; j_call: TRBJ2-7; d_call: NA
cdr3_aa: CTSSFNGQTEAFF; cdr3_nt: TGCACCAGCAGCTTTAATGGACAGACTGAAGCTTTCTTT; clone_size: NA; v_call: TRBV5-1; j_call: TRBJ1-1; d_call: NA
cdr3_aa: CASGATGKETQYF; cdr3_nt: TGTGCTAGTGGTGCTACAGGGAAAGAGACCCAGTACTTC; clone_size: once; v_call: TRBV12-5; j_call: TRBJ2-5; d_call: NA
cdr3_aa: CATALSQEQFF; cdr3_nt: TGTGCCACCGCGTTGAGTCAAGAGCAGTTCTTC; clone_size: NA; v_call: TRBV10-3; j_call: TRBJ2-1; d_call: NA
cdr3_aa: CAISDRGDGADTQYF; cdr3_nt: TGTGCCATCAGTGATCGGGGGGATGGGGCAGATACGCAGTATTTT; clone_size: NA; v_call: TRBV10-3; j_call: TRBJ2-3; d_call: TRBD2